Each of the 30 T cell receptor beta chains below was sequenced from the same sample in a study of blood T cell repertoires in COVID-19. Only in-frame clones appear in the TCRdb table, and some are missing; sequencing was by immunoSEQ multiplex PCR. The repertoire holds a few hundred thousand clones, approximately 87% seen once, with about 6% in the top ten. The material sequenced was peripheral blood. The origin of the receptors is a man aged 55 to 69 who had recovered from COVID-19.

The rearrangement joins TRBV7-9 to TRBJ2-5; 7 nucleotides agree with TRBD1. Germline CDR1 is SEHNR and CDR2 is FQNEAQ (reference sequence). Losses at the gene ends were 4 bases for V and 4 bases for J; bases not matched to a gene: 3. This CDR3 region has 13 residues. The DNA for the CDR3 is TGTGCCAGCAGCTACAGACAGGGAGAGACCCAGTACTTC. Its translation: CASSYRQGETQYF. Full variable domain (missing parts from reference TRBV7-9 and TRBJ2-5): DTGVSQNPRHKITKRGQNVTFRCDPISEHNRLYWYRQTLGQGPEFLTYFQNEAQLEKSRLLSDRFSAERPKGSFSTLEIQRTEQGDSAMYLCASSYRQGETQYFGPGTRLLVL.

This sequence joins TRBV18 and TRBJ1-2, with TRBD1 identical over 7 bases. CDR3 size: 15 residues. The trim removed 1 base at V and 8 bases at J, leaving 10 bases unmatched. CDR1 is KGHSH, CDR2 LQKENI, per germline. DNA for the CDR3: TGTGCCAGCTCACCACGGGACAGCCTCATAGGGGGCTACACCTTC. This translates into CASSPRDSLIGGYTF.

This rearrangement joins TRBV7-2 to TRBJ2-3; TRBD2 matches at 7 bases. The germline V gene has CDR1 SGHTA and CDR2 FQGNSA. The CDR3 spans 14 residues. V was clipped by 5 bases and J by 0 bases; unmatched bases: 2. The CDR3 sequence: CASSQAGSTDTQYF. The CDR3 DNA sequence: TGTGCCAGCAGCCAAGCGGGGAGCACAGATACGCAGTATTTT.

J is TRBJ1-4 and V is TRBV9; D call uncertain. Deletions cut 0 bases from V and 13 bases from J, with 19 bases between. This CDR3 spans 15 amino acids. CDR1 is SGDLS, CDR2 YYNGEE, per germline. Written as DNA, the CDR3 is TGTGCCAGCAGCGTAGACCTCCCCTTCCGAGGAGGACTGTTTTTT. Its protein product is CASSVDLPFRGGLFF.

The V call is TRBV6-2 or TRBV6-3, the J call TRBJ1-1; D is possibly TRBD1 (6 bases). V lost 2 bases and J lost 2, with 9 bases in between. This CDR3 comprises 14 residues. Germline CDR1 MNHEY, CDR2 SVGEGT. Here the CDR3 reads CASSYQTGNTEAFF. The CDR3 DNA is TGTGCCAGCAGTTACCAGACAGGTAACACTGAAGCTTTCTTT.

The rearrangement uses TRBV7-2 and TRBJ1-2; D not certain. V lost 2 bases, J lost 4 bases, and 14 bases lay in between. Germline CDR1 reads SGHTA; CDR2 reads FQGNSA. CDR3 length: 15 residues. CDR3 bases: TGTGCCAGCAGCTTAAATGGGATGGGAGGCTATGGCTACACCTTC. It encodes CASSLNGMGGYGYTF.

V gene TRBV28 combines with J gene TRBJ2-5, with 8 bases lining up with TRBD1. CDR1 is MDHEN and CDR2 is SYDVKM in the germline V gene. This CDR3 region has 14 residues. Germline trimming cut 2 bases from V and 5 bases from J; bases unmatched to any gene: 4. CDR3 nucleotides: TGTGCCAGCAGTTTACAGGGGGCGTATGAGACCCAGTACTTC. Encoded protein: CASSLQGAYETQYF.

The chain employs TRBV6-6 and TRBJ1-6, with no clear D. The CDR3 covers 14 residues. Germline lookup yields CDR1 MNHNY and CDR2 SVGAGI (reference sequence). Trimming removed 4 bases from V and 9 bases from J, with 13 bases in between. CDR3 coding DNA: TGTGCCAGCAGTTCCTTATTAGGGAGTTCACCCCTCCACTTT. Residues: CASSSLLGSSPLHF.

V is TRBV5-1 and J is TRBJ1-6; TRBD1 aligns across 7 bases. The germline gives CDR1 SGHRS, CDR2 YFSETQ. V lost 4 bases to trimming and J lost 9 bases; unmatched junction nucleotides: 4. The CDR3 runs 13 residues. This CDR3 reads CASSPDRVSPLHF. The DNA for the CDR3 is TGCGCCAGCAGCCCAGACAGGGTTTCACCCCTCCACTTT.

The rearrangement joins TRBV7-3 to TRBJ2-1, with D possibly TRBD1 on 6 matching bases. The CDR3 is 15 residues long. Germline CDR1 SGHTA, CDR2 FQGTGA. With 2 bases removed from V and 5 bases from J, the gap between germline ends came to 13 bases. The CDR3 DNA is TGTGCCAGCAGCTTACCAGGGGTTAACAACAATGAGCAGTTCTTC. Protein product: CASSLPGVNNNEQFF.

A single count supports this clone. The chain has TRBV18 and TRBJ2-1; no definite D call. The V and J ends lost 2 bases and 10 bases respectively, with 12 bases between them. The CDR3 has 13 residues. Germline CDR1 reads KGHSH; CDR2 reads LQKENI. This chain's CDR3 is CASSPASEREQFF. DNA of the CDR3: TGTGCCAGCTCACCAGCTTCGGAGCGAGAGCAGTTCTTC.

The rearrangement links TRBV19 to TRBJ2-7; a weak D match, TRBD1 (6 bases). The V end lost 10 bases, the J end lost 7 bases, and 17 bases lay between the germline ends. Germline CDR1 and CDR2: LNHDA and SQIVND (reference sequence). This CDR3 has 12 residues. The CDR3 nucleotides are TGTGCCACCTCGGGACACCCTCTGGAGCAGTACTTC. Translating gives CATSGHPLEQYF.

The sample holds a few counts of this clone. In DNA, the CDR3 is TGTGCCACCAGTGATAGAGGCTTTCCCCGGGATACGCAGTATTTT. Translating it yields CATSDRGFPRDTQYF. V is TRBV24-1 and J is TRBJ2-3, with no clear D. The CDR3 length is 15 residues. Germline V gene lookup returns CDR1 KGHDR and CDR2 SFDVKD. Trimming took off 3 bases at V and 6 bases at J, with 15 bases between the two ends.

The rearrangement uses TRBV15 and TRBJ2-2; D is perhaps TRBD1 (6 bases). Per germline, CDR1 LNHNV and CDR2 YYDKDF (reference sequence). The V end lost 5 bases, the J end lost 4 bases, and 8 bases lay between the germline ends. CDR3 length: 13 amino acids. CDR3 coding DNA: TGTGCCACCAGCGGGACAACCACCGGGGAGCTGTTTTTT. It is translated as CATSGTTTGELFF. Full variable domain (missing parts from reference TRBV15 and TRBJ2-2): DAMVIQNPRYQVTQFGKPVTLSCSQTLNHNVMYWYQQKSSQAPKLLFHYYDKDFNNEADTPDNFQSRRPNTSFCFLDIRSPGLGDTAMYLCATSGTTTGELFFGEGSRLTVL.

This clone was seen just once. V and J are TRBV6-1 and TRBJ1-2; D is unresolved. The V gene's germline CDR1 is MNHNS and CDR2 SASEGT. This CDR3 contains 15 residues. Between the trimmed V and J ends, which lost 1 base and 1 base, there was a span of 10 bases. CDR3 bases: TGTGCCAGCAGTGAAGGAGGAAGAGGTAACTATGGCTACACCTTC. The encoded protein is CASSEGGRGNYGYTF.

This chain connects TRBV7-9 to TRBJ2-1; 13 nucleotides agree with TRBD2. This CDR3 is built from 17 residues. V gave up 3 bases and J gave up 6 bases; unmatched junction bases: 8. In germline, CDR1 is SEHNR, CDR2 FQNEAQ (reference sequence). This CDR3 reads CASSFRGLAGTPNEQFF. The CDR3 DNA sequence: TGTGCCAGCAGCTTTCGGGGACTAGCGGGGACACCCAATGAGCAGTTCTTC.

This clone was seen just once. This chain connects TRBV5-1 to TRBJ2-5; no clear D. CDR1 is SGHRS and CDR2 is YFSETQ in the germline V gene. The CDR3 loop spans 14 amino acids. Trimming removed 0 bases at V and 3 bases at J, with 9 bases between. The chain's CDR3 is CASSLGGQEETQYF. CDR3 coding DNA: TGCGCCAGCAGCTTGGGCGGCCAAGAAGAGACCCAGTACTTC.

This clone occurred once. The chain has TRBV28 and TRBJ1-1, with D hard to call. Germline V gene data show CDR1 as MDHEN and CDR2 as SYDVKM. The CDR3 extends over 15 amino acids. The V gene lost 1 base and the J gene lost 10 bases, with 19 bases spanning the gap. The CDR3 protein is CASSLFEGRGLTAFF. CDR3 nucleotides: TGTGCCAGCAGTTTATTTGAGGGAAGAGGCCTCACAGCTTTCTTT.

V gene TRBV5-4 combines with J gene TRBJ2-5, with 7 bases that match TRBD1. The junction had 5 bases not matched to a gene; V was cut back by 4 bases and J by 2 bases. Looked up from germline, CDR1 is SGHNT and CDR2 is YYREEE (reference sequence). The CDR3 extends over 14 amino acids. CDR3 region: CASSQTGHQETQYF. CDR3 coding DNA: TGTGCCAGCAGCCAGACAGGGCATCAAGAGACCCAGTACTTC.

The rearrangement joins TRBV10-3 to TRBJ2-3; 10 nucleotides agree with TRBD2. The CDR3 contains 14 residues. Germline assignment: CDR1 ENHRY and CDR2 SYGVKD. J was trimmed by 6 bases and V by 5 bases; bases with no gene match: 5. For the CDR3, the DNA is TGTGCCATCAGTTTTCTAGCGGGAGCTGATACGCAGTATTTT. Translated, it gives CAISFLAGADTQYF.

CDR3 DNA: TGTGCCTGGAGTGGAAACAGAGGGGAGACCCAGTACTTC. Protein product: CAWSGNRGETQYF. V and J are TRBV30 and TRBJ2-5; tentative D call: TRBD2 (5 bases). Deletions cut 1 base from V and 5 bases from J, with 11 bases between. CDR3 size: 13 residues. Per germline, CDR1 GTSNPN and CDR2 SVGIG (reference sequence).

The J gene is TRBJ1-1, the V gene TRBV5-1; no definite D call. CDR1 is SGHRS, CDR2 YFSETQ, per germline. This CDR3 is built from 13 residues. Deletions cut 7 bases from V and 0 bases from J, with 10 bases between. The CDR3 DNA reads as TGCGCCAGCGGTGGTGAGTTGAACACTGAAGCTTTCTTT. Residues: CASGGELNTEAFF.

In this sample, this clone turned up a few times. The CDR3 loop is CASSSTGQSSGNTIYF. The CDR3 nucleotides are TGTGCCAGCAGCTCAACGGGACAGAGCTCTGGAAACACCATATATTTT. V gene TRBV7-2 combines with J gene TRBJ1-3; 7 bases agree with TRBD1. The CDR3 consists of 16 residues. With V trimmed by 4 bases and J by 0 bases, 6 bases remained unmatched. Germline V gene lookup returns CDR1 SGHTA and CDR2 FQGNSA.

Only one count was recorded for this clone. The J gene is TRBJ2-7, the V gene TRBV5-1, with D tentatively TRBD2 (6 bases). Trimming pared 0 bases from V and 5 bases from J, leaving 9 bases between. The CDR3 has 13 amino acids. Germline loops: CDR1 SGHRS, CDR2 YFSETQ. The CDR3 protein is CASSLATGDEQYF. The CDR3 region has the DNA TGCGCCAGCAGCTTGGCAACGGGGGACGAGCAGTACTTC. The full variable domain, with the rest looked up from reference TRBV5-1 and TRBJ2-7, is KAGVTQTPRYLIKTRGQQVTLSCSPISGHRSVSWYQQTPGQGLQFLFEYFSETQRNKGNFPGRFSGRQFSNSRSEMNVSTLELGDSALYLCASSLATGDEQYFGPGTRLTVT.

The V call is TRBV15, the J call TRBJ1-5; 7 bases are a match to TRBD1. The CDR3 runs to 16 residues. CDR1 is LNHNV, CDR2 YYDKDF, per germline (reference sequence). V lost 3 bases, J lost 3 bases, and 8 bases stayed unmatched. CDR3: CATSSPVGGNNQPQHF. CDR3 DNA sequence: TGTGCCACCAGCAGCCCGGTAGGGGGCAACAATCAGCCCCAGCATTTT.

The CDR3 here is CASSILAGNTGELFF. The DNA for the CDR3 is TGTGCCAGTAGTATACTAGCGGGGAACACCGGGGAGCTGTTTTTT. The chain links TRBV19 to TRBJ2-2; 8 bases are a match to TRBD2. V dropped 2 bases and J dropped 1; count of bases not matched to a gene: 0. The CDR3 covers 15 residues. Looked up from germline, CDR1 is LNHDA and CDR2 is SQIVND (reference sequence).

V and J are TRBV3-1 (or the pseudogene TRBV3-2) and TRBJ2-3; no clear D. CDR1 is LGHDT and CDR2 is YNNKEL in the germline V gene (reference sequence). V shed 0 bases and J shed 8 bases, with 9 bases lying between them. This CDR3 has 13 amino acids. CDR3 nucleotide sequence: TGTGCCAGCAGCCAAGAAGCCCCAGGTACGCAGTATTTT. As protein: CASSQEAPGTQYF.

The chain is built from TRBV28 and TRBJ1-1; TRBD1 matches 9 bases. The germline V gene encodes CDR1 MDHEN and CDR2 SYDVKM. The CDR3 is 14 residues long. Trimming took 7 bases from V and 4 from J; bases not matched to a gene: 7. For the CDR3, the DNA is TGTGCCAGCATAGTCGGGACAGGGAGCACTGAAGCTTTCTTT. Amino acids: CASIVGTGSTEAFF.

The V gene is TRBV3-1 (or the pseudogene TRBV3-2), the J gene TRBJ2-1; TRBD2 aligns across 12 bases. The germline V gene has CDR1 LGHDT and CDR2 YNNKEL (reference sequence). There are 15 residues in the CDR3. The V and J ends lost 0 bases and 7 bases, in that order; junction bases with no gene match: 1. The CDR3 DNA reads TGTGCCAGCAGCCAAGACACTAGCGGGAGGAATGAGCAGTTCTTC. As protein: CASSQDTSGRNEQFF.

The V gene is TRBV2, the J gene TRBJ1-5, with D possibly TRBD1 on 6 matching bases. Germline values: CDR1 SNHLY, CDR2 FYNNEI. V shed 9 bases and J shed 3 bases, with 15 bases lying between them. The CDR3 totals 14 residues. This CDR3 is CARENRVPNQPQHF. In nucleotides, the CDR3 is TGTGCCAGGGAAAACAGGGTACCCAATCAGCCCCAGCATTTT.